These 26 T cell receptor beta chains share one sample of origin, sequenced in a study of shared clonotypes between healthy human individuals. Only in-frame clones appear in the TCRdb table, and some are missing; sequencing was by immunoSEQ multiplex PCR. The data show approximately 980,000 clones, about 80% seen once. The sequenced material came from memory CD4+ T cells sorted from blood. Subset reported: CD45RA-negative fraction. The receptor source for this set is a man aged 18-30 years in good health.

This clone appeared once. CDR3 residues: CASSTQTLPGAEQYF. CDR3 nucleotides: TGTGCCAGTAGTACCCAGACCCTCCCGGGGGCCGAGCAGTACTTC. The chain has TRBV19 and TRBJ2-7; D possibly matches TRBD1 or TRBD2 (6 bases each). The ends were cut back, 4 bases at V and 6 bases at J, with 19 bases in the middle. Per the germline V gene, CDR1 is LNHDA and CDR2 is SQIVND (reference sequence). This CDR3 is built from 15 residues.

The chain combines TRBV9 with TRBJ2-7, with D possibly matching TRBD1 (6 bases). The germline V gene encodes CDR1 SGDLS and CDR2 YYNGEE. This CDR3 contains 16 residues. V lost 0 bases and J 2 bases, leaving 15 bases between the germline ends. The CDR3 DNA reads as TGTGCCAGCAGCGTAGATCCATCGACAGGAACCTACGAGCAGTACTTC. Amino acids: CASSVDPSTGTYEQYF.

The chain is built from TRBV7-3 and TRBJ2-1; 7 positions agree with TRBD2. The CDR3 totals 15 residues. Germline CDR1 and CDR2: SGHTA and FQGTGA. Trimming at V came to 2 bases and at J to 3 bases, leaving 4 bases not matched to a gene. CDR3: CASSLSSGNYNEQFF. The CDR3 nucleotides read TGTGCCAGCAGCTTATCTAGCGGCAACTACAATGAGCAGTTCTTC.

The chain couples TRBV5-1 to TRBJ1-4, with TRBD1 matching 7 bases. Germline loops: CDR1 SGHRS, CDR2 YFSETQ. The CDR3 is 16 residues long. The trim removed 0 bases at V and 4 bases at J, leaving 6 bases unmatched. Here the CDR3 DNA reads TGCGCCAGCAGCTTGGAAGGGTCAGGGGGTAATGAAAAACTGTTTTTT. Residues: CASSLEGSGGNEKLFF.

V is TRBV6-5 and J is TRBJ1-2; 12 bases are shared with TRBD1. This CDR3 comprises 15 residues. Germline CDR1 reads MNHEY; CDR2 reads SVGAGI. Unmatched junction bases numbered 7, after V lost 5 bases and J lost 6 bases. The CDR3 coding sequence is TGTGCCAGCAGTCGGGGGGGACAGGGGGCTAATGGCTACACCTTC. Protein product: CASSRGGQGANGYTF.

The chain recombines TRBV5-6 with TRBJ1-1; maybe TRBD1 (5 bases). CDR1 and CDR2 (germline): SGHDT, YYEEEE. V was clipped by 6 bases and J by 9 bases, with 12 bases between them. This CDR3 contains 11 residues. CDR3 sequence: CASIGGEKAFF. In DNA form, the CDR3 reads TGTGCCAGCATTGGAGGGGAAAAAGCTTTCTTT.

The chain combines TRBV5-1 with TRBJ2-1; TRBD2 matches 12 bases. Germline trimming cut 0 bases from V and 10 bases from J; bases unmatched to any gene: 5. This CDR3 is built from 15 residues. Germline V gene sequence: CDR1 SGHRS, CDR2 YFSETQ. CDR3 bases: TGCGCCAGCAGCTTGGGGACTAGCGGGATAAGGGAGCAGTTCTTC. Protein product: CASSLGTSGIREQFF.

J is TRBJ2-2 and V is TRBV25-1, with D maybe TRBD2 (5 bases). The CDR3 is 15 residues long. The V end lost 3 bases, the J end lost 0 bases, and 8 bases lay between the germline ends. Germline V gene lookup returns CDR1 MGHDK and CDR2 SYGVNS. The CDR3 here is CASSDSGANTGELFF. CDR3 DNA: TGTGCCAGCAGTGACAGCGGAGCGAACACCGGGGAGCTGTTTTTT.

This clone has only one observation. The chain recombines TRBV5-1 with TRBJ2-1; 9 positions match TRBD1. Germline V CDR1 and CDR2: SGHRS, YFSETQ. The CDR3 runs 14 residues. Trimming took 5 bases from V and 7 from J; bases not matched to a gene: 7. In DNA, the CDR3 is TGCGCCAGCAGGCTACAGGGGGCTGAAAATGAGCAGTTCTTC. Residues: CASRLQGAENEQFF.

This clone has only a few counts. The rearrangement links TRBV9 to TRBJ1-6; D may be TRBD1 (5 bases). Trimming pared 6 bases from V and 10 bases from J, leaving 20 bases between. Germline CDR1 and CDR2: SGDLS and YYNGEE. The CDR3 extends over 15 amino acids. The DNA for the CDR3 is TGTGCCAGCAAGATGGAAGAGAGGGGAAAATCACCCCTCCACTTT. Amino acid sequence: CASKMEERGKSPLHF.

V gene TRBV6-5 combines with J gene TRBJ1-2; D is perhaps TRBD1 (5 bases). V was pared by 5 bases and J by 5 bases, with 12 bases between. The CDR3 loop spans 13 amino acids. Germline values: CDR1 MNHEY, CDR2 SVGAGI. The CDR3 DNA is TGTGCCAGCAGTCCAAACCCAGGGTATGGCTACACCTTC. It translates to CASSPNPGYGYTF.

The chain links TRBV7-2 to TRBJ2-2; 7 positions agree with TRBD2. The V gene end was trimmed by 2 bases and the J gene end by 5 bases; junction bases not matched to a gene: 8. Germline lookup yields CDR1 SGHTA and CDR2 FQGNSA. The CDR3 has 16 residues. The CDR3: CASSLRGGSNTGELFF. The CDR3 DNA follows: TGTGCCAGCAGCTTAAGAGGCGGGAGTAATACCGGGGAGCTGTTTTTT.

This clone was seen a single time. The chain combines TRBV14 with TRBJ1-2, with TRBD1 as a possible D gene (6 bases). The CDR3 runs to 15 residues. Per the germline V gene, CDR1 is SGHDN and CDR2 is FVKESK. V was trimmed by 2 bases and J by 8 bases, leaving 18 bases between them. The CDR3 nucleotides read TGTGCCAGCAGCCAAACCTTACAGGGAGGTGGGGGCTACACCTTC. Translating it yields CASSQTLQGGGGYTF. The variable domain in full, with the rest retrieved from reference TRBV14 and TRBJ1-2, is EAGVTQFPSHSVIEKGQTVTLRCDPISGHDNLYWYRRVMGKEIKFLLHFVKESKQDESGMPNNRFLAERTGGTYSTLKVQPAELEDSGVYFCASSQTLQGGGGYTFGSGTRLTVV.

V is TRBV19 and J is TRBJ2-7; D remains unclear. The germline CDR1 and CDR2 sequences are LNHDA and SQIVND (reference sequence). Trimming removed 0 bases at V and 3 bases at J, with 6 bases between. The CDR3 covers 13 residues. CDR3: CASSIDLRYEQYF. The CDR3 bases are TGTGCCAGTAGTATAGATCTGCGCTACGAGCAGTACTTC. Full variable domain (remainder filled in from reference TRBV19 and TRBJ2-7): DGGITQSPKYLFRKEGQNVTLSCEQNLNHDAMYWYRQDPGQGLRLIYYSQIVNDFQKGDIAEGYSVSREKKESFPLTVTSAQKNPTAFYLCASSIDLRYEQYFGPGTRLTVT.

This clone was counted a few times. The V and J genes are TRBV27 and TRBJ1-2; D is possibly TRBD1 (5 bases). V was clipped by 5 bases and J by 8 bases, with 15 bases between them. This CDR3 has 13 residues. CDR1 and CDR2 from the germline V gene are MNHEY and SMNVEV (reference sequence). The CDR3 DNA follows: TGTGCCAGCAGTCCCTCTGGGAAGGGGGGCTACACCTTC. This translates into CASSPSGKGGYTF.

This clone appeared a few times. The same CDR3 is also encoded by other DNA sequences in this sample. CDR3 protein: CASSPGQGNQPQHF. The CDR3 DNA reads TGTGCCAGCTCACCAGGGCAGGGAAATCAGCCCCAGCATTTT. The chain joins TRBV18 to TRBJ1-5, with a tentative D call TRBD1 (5 bases). The CDR3 covers 14 residues. Germline V gene lookup returns CDR1 KGHSH and CDR2 LQKENI. Trimming shortened V by 2 bases and J by 4 bases, and 9 bases separated the two germline ends.

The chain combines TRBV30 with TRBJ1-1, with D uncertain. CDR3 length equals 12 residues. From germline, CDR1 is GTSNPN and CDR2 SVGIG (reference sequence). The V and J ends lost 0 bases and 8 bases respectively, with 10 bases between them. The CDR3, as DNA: TGTGCCTGGAGTGTCCTCGAGCGGGAAGCTTTCTTT. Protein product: CAWSVLEREAFF.

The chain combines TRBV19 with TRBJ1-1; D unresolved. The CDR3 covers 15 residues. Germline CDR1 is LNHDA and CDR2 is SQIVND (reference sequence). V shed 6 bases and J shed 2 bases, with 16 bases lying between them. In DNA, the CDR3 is TGTGCCAGTAGCCCACCCCATTTTCTCAACACTGAAGCTTTCTTT. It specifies CASSPPHFLNTEAFF. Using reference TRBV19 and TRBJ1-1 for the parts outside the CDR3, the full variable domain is DGGITQSPKYLFRKEGQNVTLSCEQNLNHDAMYWYRQDPGQGLRLIYYSQIVNDFQKGDIAEGYSVSREKKESFPLTVTSAQKNPTAFYLCASSPPHFLNTEAFFGQGTRLTVV.

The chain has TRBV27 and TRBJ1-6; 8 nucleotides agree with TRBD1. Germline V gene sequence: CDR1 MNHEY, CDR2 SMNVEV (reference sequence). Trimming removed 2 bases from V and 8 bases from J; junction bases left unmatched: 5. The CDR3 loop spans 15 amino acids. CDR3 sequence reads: CASSLKDRADSPLHF. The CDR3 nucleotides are TGTGCCAGCAGTTTAAAGGACAGGGCGGATTCACCCCTCCACTTT.

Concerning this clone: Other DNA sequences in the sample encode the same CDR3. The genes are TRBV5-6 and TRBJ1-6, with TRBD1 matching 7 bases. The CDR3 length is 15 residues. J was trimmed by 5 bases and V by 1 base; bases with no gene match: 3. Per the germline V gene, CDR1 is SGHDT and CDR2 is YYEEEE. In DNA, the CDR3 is TGTGCCAGCAGCTTGAGGGACAGAGATAATTCACCCCTCCACTTT. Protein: CASSLRDRDNSPLHF.

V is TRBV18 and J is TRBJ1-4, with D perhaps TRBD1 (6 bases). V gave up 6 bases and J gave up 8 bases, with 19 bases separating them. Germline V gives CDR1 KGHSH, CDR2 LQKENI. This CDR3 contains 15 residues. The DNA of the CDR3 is TGTGCCAGCTCCCTTAATCAGGGGAGTGGGGAAAAACTGTTTTTT. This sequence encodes CASSLNQGSGEKLFF.

CDR3 sequence (DNA): TGTGCCAGCAGGGTACAGGATTATGGCTACACCTTC. This codes for CASRVQDYGYTF. This chain uses TRBV2 with TRBJ1-2, with a possible D match to TRBD1 (5 bases). The length of the CDR3 is 12 residues. Trimming took 6 bases from V and 5 from J, leaving 10 bases between them. Looked up from germline, CDR1 is SNHLY and CDR2 is FYNNEI.

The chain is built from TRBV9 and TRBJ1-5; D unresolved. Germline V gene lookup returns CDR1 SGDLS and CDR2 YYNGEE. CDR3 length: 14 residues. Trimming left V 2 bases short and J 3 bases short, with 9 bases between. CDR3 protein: CASSVDGVNQPQHF. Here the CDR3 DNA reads TGTGCCAGCAGCGTGGACGGGGTCAATCAGCCCCAGCATTTT.

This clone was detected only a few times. The chain's CDR3 is CASSSPLAGVETQYF. The CDR3 region has the DNA TGTGCCAGCAGCTCCCCTCTAGCGGGAGTGGAGACCCAGTACTTC. The chain joins TRBV5-4 to TRBJ2-5, with TRBD2 identical over 10 bases. Germline lookup yields CDR1 SGHNT and CDR2 YYREEE (reference sequence). The V and J ends lost 3 bases and 5 bases, in that order; junction bases with no gene match: 7. The CDR3 is 15 residues long.

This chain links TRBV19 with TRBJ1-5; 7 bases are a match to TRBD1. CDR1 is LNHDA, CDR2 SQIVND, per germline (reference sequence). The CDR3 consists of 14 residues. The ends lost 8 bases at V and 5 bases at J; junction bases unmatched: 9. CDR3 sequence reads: CASSDPTGYQPQHF. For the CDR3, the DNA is TGTGCCAGTTCCGACCCGACAGGGTATCAGCCCCAGCATTTT.

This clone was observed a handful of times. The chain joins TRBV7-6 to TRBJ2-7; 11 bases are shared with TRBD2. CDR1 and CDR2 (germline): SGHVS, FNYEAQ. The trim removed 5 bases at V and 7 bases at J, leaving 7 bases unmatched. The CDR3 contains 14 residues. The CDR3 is CASSTIAGGSEQYF. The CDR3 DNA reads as TGTGCCAGCAGCACCATAGCGGGGGGGAGTGAGCAGTACTTC.